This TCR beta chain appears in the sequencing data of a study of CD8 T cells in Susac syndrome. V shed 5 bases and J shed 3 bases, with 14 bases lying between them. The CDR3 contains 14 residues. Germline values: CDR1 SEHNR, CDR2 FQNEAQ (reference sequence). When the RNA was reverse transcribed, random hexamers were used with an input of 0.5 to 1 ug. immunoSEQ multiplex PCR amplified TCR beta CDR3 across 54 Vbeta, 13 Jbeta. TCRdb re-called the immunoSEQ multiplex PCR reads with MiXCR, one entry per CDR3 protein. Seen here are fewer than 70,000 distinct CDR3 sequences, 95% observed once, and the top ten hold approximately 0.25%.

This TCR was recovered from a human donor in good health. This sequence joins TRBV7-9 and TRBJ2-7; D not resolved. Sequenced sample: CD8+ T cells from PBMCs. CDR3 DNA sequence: TGTGCCAGCAGCCCCGAGGTTTGGGACTACGAGCAGTACTTC. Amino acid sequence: CASSPEVWDYEQYF.